Listed below are T cell receptor beta chains from one sample, sequenced in a study of blood T cell repertoires in COVID-19. Libraries were prepared by immunoSEQ multiplex PCR; TCRdb keeps only in-frame clonotypes and omits some of them. The table shows about 80,000 clones, with approximately 78% occurring only once. Sequences were obtained from peripheral blood. Receptors originate from a woman in her 70s with acute or convalescent COVID-19. CDR3s include the opening cysteine and the closing phenylalanine or tryptophan. The D gene is left open where the match is weak. Not all rows give a size; the values are once, few, many and, for expanded clones, a class.

j_gene,abundance,v_gene,d_gene,CDR3nt,CDR3aa
TRBJ1-4,-,TRBV5-6,-,TGTGCCAGCAGCGCGGGACCCCAAGGGGAAAAACTGTTTTTT,CASSAGPQGEKLFF
TRBJ2-7,-,TRBV4-1,TRBD2,TGCGCCAGCAGCCAAGATCGACTAGCGGGAAACGCGTACGAGCAGTACTTC,CASSQDRLAGNAYEQYF
TRBJ2-7,-,TRBV28,TRBD2,TGTGCCAGCAGCTCCCCGCGGGAGACAAGCTCCTACGAGCAGTACTTC,CASSSPRETSSYEQYF
TRBJ1-1,few,TRBV12-3/TRBV12-4,-,TGTGCCAGCACTCCGGGTTCGATCACTGAAGCTTTCTTT,CASTPGSITEAFF
TRBJ1-1,-,TRBV19,TRBD1,TGTGCCAGTAGTATACGGACAGGGGGCGCGGGGATGAACACTGAAGCTTTCTTT,CASSIRTGGAGMNTEAFF
TRBJ2-3,-,TRBV12-5,-,TGTGCTAGTGGTTTTGGAGGAATGGGCACAGATACGCAGTATTTT,CASGFGGMGTDTQYF
TRBJ2-6,-,TRBV5-6,TRBD1,TGTGCCAGCAGCTGGATAGGACAGGGGCTCTCTGGGGCCAACGTCCTGACTTTC,CASSWIGQGLSGANVLTF
TRBJ2-1,-,TRBV4-2,TRBD2,TGTGCCAGCAGCATCAGGGCGGGAGGGTCCTCCTACAATGAGCAGTTCTTC,CASSIRAGGSSYNEQFF
TRBJ2-1,-,TRBV5-5,TRBD2,TGTGCCAGCAGCACAACCGGGACTAGGTCCAATGAGCAGTTCTTC,CASSTTGTRSNEQFF
TRBJ1-3,-,TRBV6-1,-,TGTGCCAGCAGTGGTCAAAGGACTCTAACTGGAAACACCATATATTTT,CASSGQRTLTGNTIYF
TRBJ1-5,-,TRBV3-1/TRBV3-2,TRBD1,TGTGCCAGCAGCCGACAGGGTCATAATCAGCCCCAGCATTTT,CASSRQGHNQPQHF
TRBJ1-3,-,TRBV15,-,TGTGCCACCAGCTATGGAGGGTTCGTTGGCGGAAACACCATATATTTT,CATSYGGFVGGNTIYF
TRBJ2-1,-,TRBV5-1,TRBD1,TGCGCCAGCAGCGAGACCGGGACAGGGGGACTAGAGCAGTTCTTC,CASSETGTGGLEQFF
TRBJ2-2,-,TRBV3-1/TRBV3-2,-,TGTGCCAGCAGCCAAGATATAGCGACCGGGGAGCTGTTTTTT,CASSQDIATGELFF
TRBJ2-1,-,TRBV11-1,-,TGTGCCAGCAGCTTAGTGAGATCGGCAGGGGCTCAGCAGTTCTTC,CASSLVRSAGAQQFF
TRBJ2-1,-,TRBV5-1,TRBD2,TGCGCCAGCAGTGAGGCGGGAGCCCCCTACAATGAGCAGTTCTTC,CASSEAGAPYNEQFF
TRBJ2-3,-,TRBV12-3/TRBV12-4,-,TGTGCCAGCAGGACAGGCACAGATACGCAGTATTTT,CASRTGTDTQYF
TRBJ2-2,-,TRBV24-1,-,TGTGCCACCACCTCAGGGCACACCGGGGAGCTGTTTTTT,CATTSGHTGELFF
TRBJ1-6,-,TRBV6-5,TRBD1,TGTGCCAGCAGTAAGGGGACAGAGAATTCACCCCTCCACTTT,CASSKGTENSPLHF
TRBJ2-5,-,TRBV29-1,-,TGCAGCGTCCGCCTCGGGGGTCTGGGGACCCAGTACTTC,CSVRLGGLGTQYF
TRBJ2-6,-,TRBV9,TRBD1,TGTGCCAGCAGCGTAGGCTCCAGGGGGAAGACTGGGGCCAACGTCCTGACTTTC,CASSVGSRGKTGANVLTF
TRBJ2-5,-,TRBV11-2,TRBD2,TGTGCCAGCAGCCCAGGGACTAGCGGGAGGGCGGAGACCCAGTACTTC,CASSPGTSGRAETQYF
TRBJ2-7,-,TRBV24-1,TRBD2,TGTGCCACCGCCGATAGCGGGAGTCTCGCCTACGAGCAGTACTTC,CATADSGSLAYEQYF
TRBJ2-3,-,TRBV15,TRBD2,TGTGCCACCAGCAGAGGGGGTACTAGCGGCTTCACAGATACGCAGTATTTT,CATSRGGTSGFTDTQYF
TRBJ2-3,-,TRBV7-9,-,TGTGCCAGCAGCTCCAGGGTTAGCACAGATACGCAGTATTTT,CASSSRVSTDTQYF
TRBJ2-3,-,TRBV30,-,TGTGCCTGGAGTGTATCGGGGAGATCAACAGATACGCAGTATTTT,CAWSVSGRSTDTQYF
TRBJ2-1,few,TRBV6-1,-,TGTGCCAGCAGTGATGATCCCTACTACAATGAGCAGTTCTTC,CASSDDPYYNEQFF
TRBJ1-4,once,TRBV3-1/TRBV3-2,TRBD1,TGTGCCAGCAGCCCCTTGCGACAGGGATTCAAAAAACTGTTTTTT,CASSPLRQGFKKLFF
TRBJ1-1,-,TRBV3-1/TRBV3-2,TRBD1,TGTGCCAGCAGCCAAAGGGACAGTAAAGCTTTCTTT,CASSQRDSKAFF
TRBJ2-2,-,TRBV19,TRBD2,TGTGCCAGTAAACTAGCGGGAGTCGGGGAGCTGTTTTTT,CASKLAGVGELFF
TRBJ1-1,-,TRBV5-1,-,TGCGCCAGCAGCTCACAAGGGGGGGGGCATGGGAGTACTGAAGCTTTCTTT,CASSSQGGGHGSTEAFF
TRBJ1-5,-,TRBV5-5,-,TGTGCCAGCAGCCTGGCAGGGGATCAGCCCCAGCATTTT,CASSLAGDQPQHF
TRBJ2-5,-,TRBV11-2,TRBD2,TGTGCCAGCAGCTTAGTGCCTAGCGGGAGGGGGCAGACCCAGTACTTC,CASSLVPSGRGQTQYF
TRBJ2-2,-,TRBV11-1,-,TGTGCCAGCAGCTTGTCAGGGATGAACACCGGGGAGCTGTTTTTT,CASSLSGMNTGELFF
TRBJ2-2,-,TRBV3-1/TRBV3-2,-,TGTGCCAGCAGTCCGATAGGGGACACCGGGGAGCTGTTTTTT,CASSPIGDTGELFF
TRBJ1-2,-,TRBV6-1,TRBD1,TGTGCCAGCAGTGAGGGGACAGGGATTGATGGCTACACCTTC,CASSEGTGIDGYTF
TRBJ2-2,-,TRBV5-1,TRBD2,TGCGCCAGCAGCTTGGAGACTAGCGGAACGAACACCGGGGAGCTGTTTTTT,CASSLETSGTNTGELFF
TRBJ2-5,-,TRBV11-2,TRBD1,TGTGCCAGCAGCTCCTCCCCCCCGGGGACAGGGTACGTCCAGTACTTC,CASSSSPPGTGYVQYF
TRBJ1-5,-,TRBV30,TRBD1,TGTGCCTGGACCCAAGGCGACAGGGGGATAGGCAATCAGCCCCAGCATTTT,CAWTQGDRGIGNQPQHF
TRBJ2-5,-,TRBV11-1,TRBD1,TGTGCCAGCAGCCGAAGTCCCGGGACAGAACAAGAGACCCAGTACTTC,CASSRSPGTEQETQYF
TRBJ1-2,-,TRBV10-3,-,TGTGCCATCAGACCGAGGACTGGGGATGGCTACACCTTC,CAIRPRTGDGYTF
TRBJ2-7,-,TRBV19,-,TGTGCCAGTAGTATCAACGGACAAAACTACGAGCAGTACTTC,CASSINGQNYEQYF
TRBJ1-6,few,TRBV5-5,-,TGTGCCAGCAGCTTGAGCGGAGGGTCGGGTTCACCCCTCCACTTT,CASSLSGGSGSPLHF
TRBJ1-6,-,TRBV5-1,-,TGCGCCAGCAGCTCACCCCCCGGGACATCGAGCTATAATTCACCCCTCCACTTT,CASSSPPGTSSYNSPLHF
TRBJ1-2,-,TRBV18,-,TGTGCCAGCTCACCACCGCGAGGGCAGGCCTATGGCTACACCTTC,CASSPPRGQAYGYTF
TRBJ1-1,-,TRBV5-5,TRBD1,TGTGCCAGCAGGTTGGGGACAGAAACTGAAGCTTTCTTT,CASRLGTETEAFF
TRBJ1-2,once,TRBV28,-,TGTGCCAGCAGTCGAGGTACGGGCTACACCTTC,CASSRGTGYTF
TRBJ2-7,-,TRBV5-1,-,TGCGCCAGCAGCTCCCGGGACAACTCCTACGAGCAGTACTTC,CASSSRDNSYEQYF
TRBJ2-3,-,TRBV7-9,-,TGTGCCAGCAGCTTAGCGGGACTTATGGGGAATACGCAGTATTTT,CASSLAGLMGNTQYF
TRBJ1-5,few,TRBV9,TRBD1,TGTGCCAGCAGCGTAGACAGGGGATATCAGCCCCAGCATTTT,CASSVDRGYQPQHF
TRBJ2-7,few,TRBV11-2,TRBD2,TGTGCCAGCAGCACAGGGACTAGCCGAGCTACGAAGCAGTACTTC,CASSTGTSRATKQYF
TRBJ1-3,-,TRBV28,TRBD1,TGTGCCAGCAGGGACAGGGGGTCTGGAAACACCATATATTTT,CASRDRGSGNTIYF
TRBJ2-2,-,TRBV4-1,-,TGCGCCAGCAGCCAAGATCAGGCCGGGGAGCTGTTTTTT,CASSQDQAGELFF